These 8 T cell receptor beta chains were all obtained from the same sample, sequenced in a study of long-term antiretroviral therapy in people with HIV (dated by TCRdb to between 2022 and 2023). The immunoSEQ hsTCRB v3.0 assay was used at survey level resolution for TRB variable region sequencing. In its TCRdb copy, this immuneACCESS table keeps in-frame sequences only and misses some clones. Where compared with another copy, unresolved V genes explain less than half of these, and the others have no known cause. For this sample there are roughly 30,000 clones; 91% appear just once. The top ten clonotypes cover less than 5% of the sample. Sequences were derived from unsorted PBMCs, sampled 3.1 years after starting antiretroviral therapy. Source of these receptors: a man younger than 35 with HIV.

CDR3 in DNA: TGTGCCAGCAGTGAAGCTCGAGGGTCAGCCCAGCATTTT. Protein: CASSEARGSAQHF. The J gene is TRBJ1-5, the V gene TRBV2; D is ambiguous. Between the trimmed V and J ends, which lost 0 bases and 11 bases, there was a span of 11 bases. The CDR3 totals 13 residues. Germline CDR1 SNHLY, CDR2 FYNNEI.

V is TRBV27 and J is TRBJ2-3; possible D gene TRBD2, 5 bases. V lost 3 bases and J 2 bases, leaving 9 bases between the germline ends. The CDR3 runs to 14 residues. Germline CDR1 MNHEY, CDR2 SMNVEV (reference sequence). The CDR3 region is CASSFRRTTDTQYF. CDR3 nucleotide sequence: TGTGCCAGCAGTTTCAGGAGGACCACAGATACGCAGTATTTT.

This clone turned up a few times. The V and J genes are TRBV30 and TRBJ2-5, with D tentatively TRBD2 (6 bases). Germline-derived CDR1 and CDR2 are GTSNPN and SVGIG (reference sequence). This CDR3 spans 15 amino acids. V lost 2 bases, J lost 5 bases, and 18 bases lay in between. In DNA form, the CDR3 reads TGTGCCTGGAGTAGATTGTGGGGGGAAGGGGAGACCCAGTACTTC. Translated, it gives CAWSRLWGEGETQYF.

The chain joins TRBV6-5 to TRBJ1-1, with 11 bases fitting TRBD1. Germline trimming cut 3 bases from V and 5 bases from J; bases unmatched to any gene: 8. The length of the CDR3 is 16 residues. Germline CDR1 MNHEY, CDR2 SVGAGI. The CDR3 bases are TGTGCCAGCAGTTATGGCGGGACAGGGGGAAGGACTGAAGCTTTCTTT. Amino acids: CASSYGGTGGRTEAFF.

The V call is TRBV6-1, the J call TRBJ1-4; D may be TRBD1 (5 bases). This CDR3 is built from 14 residues. Germline-derived CDR1 and CDR2 are MNHNS and SASEGT. The V and J ends lost 4 bases and 8 bases respectively, with 14 bases between them. CDR3 residues: CASSAGTHGEKLFF. The CDR3 nucleotides read TGTGCCAGCAGTGCCGGGACCCATGGGGAAAAACTGTTTTTT.

J is TRBJ2-7 and V is TRBV2; no clear D. Germline CDR1 is SNHLY and CDR2 is FYNNEI. V lost 8 bases to trimming and J lost 5 bases, with 7 bases between them. CDR3 length equals 10 residues. CDR3 bases: TGTGCCAGCCGGAAGGACGAGCAGTACTTC. Amino acids: CASRKDEQYF.

CDR3 bases: TGCGCCAGCAGCCAAGATACAGCCTACGAGCAGTACTTC. This gives the protein CASSQDTAYEQYF. The rearrangement joins TRBV4-3 to TRBJ2-7; D gene unclear. CDR1 and CDR2 from the germline V gene are LGHNA and YSLEER. The CDR3 covers 13 residues. Between the trimmed V and J ends, which lost 0 bases and 2 bases, there was a span of 5 bases.

The chain recombines TRBV7-6 with TRBJ2-7; 8 bases are shared with TRBD2. Germline V gene sequence: CDR1 SGHVS, CDR2 FNYEAQ. This CDR3 spans 15 amino acids. V lost 5 bases to trimming and J lost 5 bases; unmatched junction nucleotides: 11. The CDR3 coding sequence is TGTGCCAGCAGCATCGGGACTAGTAATCCCGACGAGCAGTACTTC. It encodes CASSIGTSNPDEQYF.